This T cell receptor (beta chain) was identified during a study of T cells after yellow fever vaccination. Looking at the study overall: Those fractions that held only low numbers of cells were prepared using the SMART-Seq v4 Ultra Low Input RNA kit. Whole-study results and caveats: Weaker in magnitude, the secondary response showed a faster peak on day 5 versus 15. CD4 and CD8 compartments shared a small share of clonotypes, likely from convergent recombination.

UMIs and a universal primer site were added when TCR cDNA was made by 5'RACE template switching. Using its own MiXCR run on the 5' RACE reads, TCRdb lists one record per CDR3 protein. Among about 300,000 distinct CDR3 sequences listed, approximately 7% were seen once. This clonotype was seen a few times. Its antigen is undetermined. CDR3 length: 15 residues. The ends were cut back, 0 bases at V and 5 bases at J, with 13 bases in the middle. The germline V gene has CDR1 MGHRA and CDR2 YSYEKL. The receptor comes from a man aged 18-30 years who received the YFV17D yellow fever vaccine. The sample was PBMCs, taken more than 35 days after the first yellow fever vaccination. The genes are TRBV4-1 and TRBJ1-1, with no clear D. The DNA of the CDR3 is TGCGCCAGCAGCCAAGATACGATGAGAGGGACTGAAGCTTTCTTT. Translating gives CASSQDTMRGTEAFF.